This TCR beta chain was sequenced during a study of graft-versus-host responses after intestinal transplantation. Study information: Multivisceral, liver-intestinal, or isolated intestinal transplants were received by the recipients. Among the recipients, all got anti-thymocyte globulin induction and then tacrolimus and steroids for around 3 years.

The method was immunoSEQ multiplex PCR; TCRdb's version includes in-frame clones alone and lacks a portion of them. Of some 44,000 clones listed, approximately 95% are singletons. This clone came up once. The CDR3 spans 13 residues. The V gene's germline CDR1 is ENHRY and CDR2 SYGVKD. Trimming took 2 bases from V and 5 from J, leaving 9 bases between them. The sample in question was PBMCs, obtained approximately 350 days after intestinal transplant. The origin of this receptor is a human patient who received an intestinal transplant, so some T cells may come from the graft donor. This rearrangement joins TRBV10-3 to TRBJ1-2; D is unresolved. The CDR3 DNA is TGTGCCATCAGTGAGGGGCTGAAGTATGGCTACACCTTC. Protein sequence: CAISEGLKYGYTF.